The rows below give T cell receptor beta chains drawn from one sample of a study of cytomegalovirus exposure and HLA in healthy donors. TCRdb's table, derived via immunoSEQ multiplex PCR, lists solely in-frame clones and lacks some. The sample has roughly 100,000 clones, nearly 70% seen once; the top ten hold about 14%. Sequences were obtained from PBMCs. The source of these receptors is a woman aged 50 to 60 in good health and CMV-seropositive. CDR3s include the opening cysteine and the closing phenylalanine or tryptophan. Fields, in order: clone size, D gene, J gene, V gene, CDR3 DNA, CDR3 protein. The D gene is left open where the match is weak. Not all rows give a size; the values are once, few, many and, for expanded clones, a class.

. | . | TRBJ2-1 | TRBV19 | TGTGCCAGTAGTACCTTGACAGAGAATGAGCAGTTCTTC | CASSTLTENEQFF
. | . | TRBJ2-7 | TRBV13 | TGTGCCAGCACTCCGGACTCCTCGGGGGAAGAGCAGTACTTC | CASTPDSSGEEQYF
. | . | TRBJ2-3 | TRBV28 | TGTGCCAGCAGCCCCCCCCGCGGATCCACAGATACGCAGTATTTT | CASSPPRGSTDTQYF
. | . | TRBJ2-2 | TRBV6-4 | TGTGCCAGCAGTGCCGGGAACACCGGGGAGCTGTTTTTT | CASSAGNTGELFF
few | . | TRBJ2-7 | TRBV7-9 | TGTTCCAGCAGCCCCGATGCGGGAACCTCCTACGAGCAGTACTTC | CSSSPDAGTSYEQYF
. | TRBD2 | TRBJ2-2 | TRBV5-1 | TGCGCCAGCAGCTTAGCTGCGGGAGTGAACACCGGGGAGCTGTTTTTT | CASSLAAGVNTGELFF
. | . | TRBJ1-2 | TRBV6-1 | TGTGCCAGCAGTGAAGCGGAGGGGATACATGGCTACACCTTC | CASSEAEGIHGYTF
. | TRBD2 | TRBJ2-1 | TRBV18 | TGTGCCAGCTCACCACAAGCGGGGGGTGAGTACAATGAGCAGTTCTTC | CASSPQAGGEYNEQFF
once | . | TRBJ2-1 | TRBV5-1 | TGCGCCTCCACCGGGACTCAATACAATGAGCAGTTCTTC | CASTGTQYNEQFF
. | . | TRBJ1-2 | TRBV29-1 | TGCAGCGTTGAGGGGGGAGGCCCCAACTATGGCTACACCTTC | CSVEGGGPNYGYTF
few | . | TRBJ2-5 | TRBV11-2 | TGTGCCAGCAGCCTCGACTCGACAGAGAACCAAGAGACCCAGTACTTC | CASSLDSTENQETQYF
few | TRBD1 | TRBJ1-4 | TRBV11-2 | TGTGCCAGCAGCCTACGAAGCGGACAGGGAGAAAAACTGTTTTTT | CASSLRSGQGEKLFF
. | TRBD1 | TRBJ2-3 | TRBV5-4 | TGTGCCAGCAGCTCCAGACAGGGTACAGATACGCAGTATTTT | CASSSRQGTDTQYF
. | TRBD2 | TRBJ2-3 | TRBV2 | TGTGCCAGCAGCGCAATAGCGGGCTCTTGGGAGGATTTT | CASSAIAGSWEDF
. | . | TRBJ1-2 | TRBV6-1 | TGTGCCAGCAGTCTGTCGTTGAGCTATGGCTACACCTTC | CASSLSLSYGYTF
. | . | TRBJ1-2 | TRBV18 | TGTGCCAGCTCACCAATGCAAGGGGCGCGAAACCATGGCTACACCTTC | CASSPMQGARNHGYTF
. | . | TRBJ1-1 | TRBV6-7 | TGTGCCAGCGGCAATAGGGGAGCTTTCTTT | CASGNRGAFF
. | TRBD2 | TRBJ2-1 | TRBV5-1 | TGCGCCAGCAGCTTAGATCGACTAGCATCCTACAATGAGCAGTTCTTC | CASSLDRLASYNEQFF
. | TRBD2 | TRBJ2-3 | TRBV2 | TGTGCCAGCACCCCTGTAGCGGGAGCGTACACAGATACGCAGTATTTT | CASTPVAGAYTDTQYF
. | TRBD1 | TRBJ1-5 | TRBV19 | TGTGCCAGTAGTCATAGACAGGGAGAAGAGGGCAATCAGCCCCAGCATTTT | CASSHRQGEEGNQPQHF
. | TRBD2 | TRBJ2-5 | TRBV13 | TGTGCCAGCAGCTTAGGACTAGCGGTCCAAGAGACCCAGTACTTC | CASSLGLAVQETQYF
. | TRBD1 | TRBJ1-3 | TRBV28 | TGTGCCAGCAGTTCCGCTCTCGGGACAGGCTCTGGAAACACCATATATTTT | CASSSALGTGSGNTIYF
few | TRBD1 | TRBJ1-5 | TRBV28 | TGTGCCAGCAGCTCGGCCGGACAGGGAGGTCAGCCCCAGCATTTT | CASSSAGQGGQPQHF
. | . | TRBJ2-5 | TRBV5-6 | TGTGCCAGCAGCTTGCCATTAGCCAGAGAGACCCAGTACTTC | CASSLPLARETQYF
. | . | TRBJ1-1 | TRBV5-1 | TGCGCCAGCAGCTTGGAGCAGGGGTTTCAGGCTTTCTTT | CASSLEQGFQAFF
. | . | TRBJ1-1 | TRBV19 | TGTGCCAGTAGTATTCGGGGGGCTATGGTGAACACTGAAGCTTTCTTT | CASSIRGAMVNTEAFF
. | TRBD2 | TRBJ2-3 | TRBV7-9 | TGTGCCAGCAGCTTAGTGGTGGGACTAGCGGAGTTTACAGATACGCAGTATTTT | CASSLVVGLAEFTDTQYF
. | . | TRBJ2-5 | TRBV7-8 | TGTGCCAGCAGCTTGGGGGGTAGGAGGGAGACCCAGTACTTC | CASSLGGRRETQYF
. | . | TRBJ2-1 | TRBV9 | TGTGCCAGCAAGAGAGGGGACTCCGGAGTCTACAATGAGCAGTTCTTC | CASKRGDSGVYNEQFF
once | . | TRBJ2-1 | TRBV11-3 | TGTGCCAGCAGCTTAGGATGGGGGGAAACGGCATCCGACAATGAGCAGTTCTTC | CASSLGWGETASDNEQFF
once | TRBD2 | TRBJ2-1 | TRBV14 | TGTGCCAGCAGCCAACTAGCGGGAGACAATGAGCAGTTCTTC | CASSQLAGDNEQFF
. | TRBD1 | TRBJ1-6 | TRBV5-1 | TGCGCCAGCAGCAAGGGGGTCCGGGACAGCAATTCACCCCTCCACTTT | CASSKGVRDSNSPLHF
. | . | TRBJ2-4 | TRBV19 | TGTGCCAGTAGTATGGCGGGTCGGAACATTCAGTACTTC | CASSMAGRNIQYF